This entry concerns a single TCR beta chain. This clonotype has only a few counts. Its cognate antigen has yet to be identified. One base away there is no much larger clone; base qualities are not given. Library preparation was by PCR. Sequencing used an Illumina HiSeq 2500. To normalize quantification of the TCRbeta repertoire, the TCR libraries were built with molecular barcoding that relied on unique molecular identifiers. Using fastp trimming at Q25 and MiXCR clonotype assembly, TCRdb reanalyzed the public sequencing data and kept in-frame beta chains. Rows with a matching CDR3 protein are joined into one entry that keeps the most common DNA and genes. The sample table lists hundreds of thousands of distinct CDR3 sequences, around 17% of them with a count of one. The ten top clones hold over 0.95% of the sample. This entry is derived from a study of T-cell reconstitution after alpha-beta-depleted transplantation in children (dated by TCRdb to about 2016). Turning to the overall study: Using TCR repertoire profiling, the study followed T-cell immune reconstitution in a quantitative way in children after TCRalphabeta/CD19-depleted allogeneic hematopoietic cell transplantation.

Reading from cysteine to phenylalanine, the CDR3 counts 16 amino acids. Only the CDR3 DNA stays, 48 bases, in frame from base 1. For this chain, trimming is 5 bases at the V end and 3 bases at the J end, and the number of junction bases without a gene match is 9. The germline V gene gives CDR1 as SGHAT and CDR2 as FQNNGV. The sequencing here drew on PBMCs from the stem cell graft donor, taken from the stem cell graft. The sequence derives from a human donor who donated a stem cell graft to a child with acute myeloid leukemia. This chain joins TRBV11-2 to TRBJ2-2, with 7 bases in between that match TRBD2. The DNA sequence is TGTGCCAGCAGCCTTTGGGGGGGGTGGGACACCGGGGAGCTGTTTTTT. Its protein product is CASSLWGGWDTGELFF.